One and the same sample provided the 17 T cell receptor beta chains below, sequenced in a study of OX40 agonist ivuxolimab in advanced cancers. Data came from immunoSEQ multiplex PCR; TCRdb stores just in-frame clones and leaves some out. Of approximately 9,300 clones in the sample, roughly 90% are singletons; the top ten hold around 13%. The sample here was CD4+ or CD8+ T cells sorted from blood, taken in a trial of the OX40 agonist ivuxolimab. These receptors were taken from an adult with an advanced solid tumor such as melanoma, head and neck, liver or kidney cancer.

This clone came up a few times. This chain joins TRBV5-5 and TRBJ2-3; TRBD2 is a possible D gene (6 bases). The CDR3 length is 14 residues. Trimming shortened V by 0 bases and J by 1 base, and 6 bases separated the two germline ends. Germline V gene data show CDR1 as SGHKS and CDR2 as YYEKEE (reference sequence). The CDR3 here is CASSLASGTDTQYF. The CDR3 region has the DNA TGTGCCAGCAGCTTGGCTAGCGGCACAGATACGCAGTATTTT.

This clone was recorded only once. CDR3 coding DNA: TGTGCCAGCAGCTTAGCCGGGAGTCTATCAGATACGCAGTATTTT. It yields the protein CASSLAGSLSDTQYF. This chain uses TRBV7-2 with TRBJ2-3; tentatively, D is TRBD2 (6 bases). Per germline, CDR1 SGHTA and CDR2 FQGNSA. The V end was cut by 0 bases, the J end by 4 bases, with 11 bases between. This CDR3 spans 15 amino acids.

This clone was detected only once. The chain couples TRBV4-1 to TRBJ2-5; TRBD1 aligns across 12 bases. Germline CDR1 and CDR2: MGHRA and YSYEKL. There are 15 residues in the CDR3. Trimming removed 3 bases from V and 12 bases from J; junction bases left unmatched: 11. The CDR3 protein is CASSHPGTGGSWKYF. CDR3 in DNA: TGCGCCAGCAGCCATCCTGGGACAGGGGGCTCGTGGAAGTACTTC.

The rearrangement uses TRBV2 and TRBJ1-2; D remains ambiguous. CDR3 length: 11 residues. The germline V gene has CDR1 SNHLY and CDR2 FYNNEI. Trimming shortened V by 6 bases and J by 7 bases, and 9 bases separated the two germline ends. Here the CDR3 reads CASSNRSGYTF. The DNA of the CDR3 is TGTGCCAGCAGCAACAGATCTGGCTACACCTTC.

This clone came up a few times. The CDR3 bases are TGTGCCAGCAGCTTAGTCCTAGCGGGAGGGCGGAATGAGCAGTTCTTC. Its protein is CASSLVLAGGRNEQFF. The V gene is TRBV7-3, the J gene TRBJ2-1; 12 nucleotides agree with TRBD2. The CDR3 is 16 residues long. In germline, CDR1 is SGHTA, CDR2 FQGTGA. J was trimmed by 7 bases and V by 2 bases; bases with no gene match: 6. Supplemented by reference TRBV7-3 and TRBJ2-1, the full variable domain reads GAGVSQTPSNKVTEKGKYVELRCDPISGHTALYWYRQSLGQGPEFLIYFQGTGAADDSGLPNDRFFAVRPEGSVSTLKIQRTERGDSAVYLCASSLVLAGGRNEQFFGPGTRLTVL.

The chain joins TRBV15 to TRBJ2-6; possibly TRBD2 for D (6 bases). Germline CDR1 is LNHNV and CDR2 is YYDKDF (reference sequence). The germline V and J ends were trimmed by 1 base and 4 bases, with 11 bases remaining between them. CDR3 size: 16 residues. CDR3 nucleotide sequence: TGTGCCACCAGCAGAGGGGGGGTGGAAGGGGCCAACGTCCTGACTTTC. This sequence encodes CATSRGGVEGANVLTF.

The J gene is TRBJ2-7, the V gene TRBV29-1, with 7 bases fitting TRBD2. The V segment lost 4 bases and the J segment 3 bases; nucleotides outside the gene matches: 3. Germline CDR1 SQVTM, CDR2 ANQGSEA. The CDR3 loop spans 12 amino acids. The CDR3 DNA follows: TGCAGCGTTGTTGGGGGGGTCTACGAGCAGTACTTC. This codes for CSVVGGVYEQYF.

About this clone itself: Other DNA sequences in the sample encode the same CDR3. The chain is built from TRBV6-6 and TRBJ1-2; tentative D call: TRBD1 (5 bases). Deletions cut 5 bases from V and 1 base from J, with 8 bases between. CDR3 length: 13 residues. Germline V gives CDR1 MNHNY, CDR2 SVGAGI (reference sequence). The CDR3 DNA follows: TGTGCCAGCAGTCTGGGGGGTAACTATGGCTACACCTTC. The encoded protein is CASSLGGNYGYTF.

CDR3 DNA: TGTGCCAGGCGGGGGGGGAATGAGCAGTTCTTC. This encodes CARRGGNEQFF. The genes are TRBV2 and TRBJ2-1; 9 bases are a match to TRBD2. V trimming: 9 bases; J trimming: 7 bases; junction bases outside the gene matches: 1. The CDR3 spans 11 residues. The V gene's germline CDR1 is SNHLY and CDR2 FYNNEI.

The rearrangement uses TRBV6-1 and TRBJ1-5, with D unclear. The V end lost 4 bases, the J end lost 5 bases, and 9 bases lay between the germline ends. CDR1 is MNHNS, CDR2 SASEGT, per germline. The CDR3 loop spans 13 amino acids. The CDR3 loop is CASSALRYQPQHF. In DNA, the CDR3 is TGTGCCAGCAGTGCCCTCCGTTATCAGCCCCAGCATTTT.

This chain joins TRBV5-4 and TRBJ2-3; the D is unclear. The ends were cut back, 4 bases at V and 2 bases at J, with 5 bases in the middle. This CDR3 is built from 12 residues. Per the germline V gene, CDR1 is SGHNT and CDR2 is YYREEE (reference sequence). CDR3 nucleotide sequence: TGTGCCAGCAGCCAATACACAGATACGCAGTATTTT. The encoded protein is CASSQYTDTQYF. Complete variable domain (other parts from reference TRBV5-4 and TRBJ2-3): ETGVTQSPTHLIKTRGQQVTLRCSSQSGHNTVSWYQQALGQGPQFIFQYYREEENGRGNFPPRFSGLQFPNYSSELNVNALELDDSALYLCASSQYTDTQYFGPGTRLTVL.

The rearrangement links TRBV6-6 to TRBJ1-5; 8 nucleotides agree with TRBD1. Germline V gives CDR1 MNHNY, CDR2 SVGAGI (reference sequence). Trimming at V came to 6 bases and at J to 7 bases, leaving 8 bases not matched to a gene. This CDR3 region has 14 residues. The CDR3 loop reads CASRERQGFQPQHF. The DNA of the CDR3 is TGTGCCAGCAGGGAACGACAGGGGTTCCAGCCCCAGCATTTT.

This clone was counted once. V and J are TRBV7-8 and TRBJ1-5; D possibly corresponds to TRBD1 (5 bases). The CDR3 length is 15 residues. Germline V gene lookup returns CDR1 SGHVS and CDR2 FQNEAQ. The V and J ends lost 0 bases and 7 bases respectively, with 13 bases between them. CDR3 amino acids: CASSLALRGDQPQHF. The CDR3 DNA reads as TGTGCCAGCAGCTTAGCCCTTCGGGGGGACCAGCCCCAGCATTTT. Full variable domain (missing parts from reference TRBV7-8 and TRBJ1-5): GAGVSQSPRYKVAKRGQDVALRCDPISGHVSLFWYQQALGQGPEFLTYFQNEAQLDKSGLPSDRFFAERPEGSVSTLKIQRTQQEDSAVYLCASSLALRGDQPQHFGDGTRLSIL.

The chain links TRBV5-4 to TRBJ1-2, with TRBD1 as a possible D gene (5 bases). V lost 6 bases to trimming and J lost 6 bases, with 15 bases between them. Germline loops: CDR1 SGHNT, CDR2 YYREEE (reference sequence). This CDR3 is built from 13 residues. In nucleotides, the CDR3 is TGTGCCAGCACCGAACCGGGACTGCATGGCTACACCTTC. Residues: CASTEPGLHGYTF.

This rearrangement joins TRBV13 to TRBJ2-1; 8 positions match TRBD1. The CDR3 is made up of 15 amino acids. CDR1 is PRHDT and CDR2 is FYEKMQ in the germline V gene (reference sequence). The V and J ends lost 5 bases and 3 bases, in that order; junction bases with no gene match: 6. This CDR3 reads CASSRRQGYYNEQFF. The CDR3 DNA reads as TGTGCCAGCAGCCGCAGACAGGGGTACTACAATGAGCAGTTCTTC.

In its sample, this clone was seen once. CDR3 DNA: TGTGCCAGTGGAGGCGGGGAGCTGTTTTTT. This sequence encodes CASGGGELFF. V gene TRBV2 combines with J gene TRBJ2-2, with TRBD2 as a possible D gene (5 bases). The CDR3 has 10 amino acids. Trimming took off 9 bases at V and 7 bases at J, with 6 bases between the two ends. Germline loops: CDR1 SNHLY, CDR2 FYNNEI.

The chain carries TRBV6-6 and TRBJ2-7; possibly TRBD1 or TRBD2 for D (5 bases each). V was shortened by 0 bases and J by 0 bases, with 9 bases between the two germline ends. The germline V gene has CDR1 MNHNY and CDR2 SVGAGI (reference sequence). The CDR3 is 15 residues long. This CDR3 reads CASSYSGPHSYEQYF. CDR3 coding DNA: TGTGCCAGCAGTTACTCGGGACCGCACTCCTACGAGCAGTACTTC.